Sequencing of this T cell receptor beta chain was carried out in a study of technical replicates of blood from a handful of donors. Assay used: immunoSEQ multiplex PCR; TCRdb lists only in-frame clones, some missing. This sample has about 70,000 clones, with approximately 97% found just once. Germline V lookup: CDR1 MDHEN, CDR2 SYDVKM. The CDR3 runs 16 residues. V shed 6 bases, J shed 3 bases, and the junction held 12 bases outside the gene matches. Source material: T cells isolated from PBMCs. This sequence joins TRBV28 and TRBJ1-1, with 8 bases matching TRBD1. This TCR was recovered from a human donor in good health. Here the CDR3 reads CASRPPTGGRYTEAFF. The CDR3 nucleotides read TGTGCCAGCAGACCCCCTACAGGGGGTAGATACACTGAAGCTTTCTTT. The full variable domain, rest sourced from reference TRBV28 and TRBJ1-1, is DVKVTQSSRYLVKRTGEKVFLECVQDMDHENMFWYRQDPGLGLRLIYFSYDVKMKEKGDIPEGYSVSREKKERFSLILESASTNQTSMYLCASRPPTGGRYTEAFFGQGTRLTVV.